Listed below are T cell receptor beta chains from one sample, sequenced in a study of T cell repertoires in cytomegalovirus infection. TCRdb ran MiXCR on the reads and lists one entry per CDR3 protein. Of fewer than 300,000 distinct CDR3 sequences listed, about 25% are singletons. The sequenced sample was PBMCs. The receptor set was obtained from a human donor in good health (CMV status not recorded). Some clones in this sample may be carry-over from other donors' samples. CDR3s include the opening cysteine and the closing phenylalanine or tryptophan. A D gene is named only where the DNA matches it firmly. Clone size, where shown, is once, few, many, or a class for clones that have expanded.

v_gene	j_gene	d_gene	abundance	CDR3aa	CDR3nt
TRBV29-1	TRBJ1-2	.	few	CSVALGGVGGLTHGYTF	TGCAGCGTCGCTTTGGGGGGCGTCGGCGGTCTCACCCACGGCTACACCTTC
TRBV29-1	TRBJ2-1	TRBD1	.	CSVAITGGQGNEQFF	TGCAGCGTTGCAATAACAGGGGGCCAAGGCAATGAGCAGTTCTTC
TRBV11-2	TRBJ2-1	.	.	CASSSIAGRYEQFF	TGTGCCAGCAGCTCCATTGCGGGACGGTATGAGCAGTTCTTC
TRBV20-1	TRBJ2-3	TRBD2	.	CSARGGLAGGDTQYF	TGCAGTGCTAGAGGGGGACTAGCGGGGGGAGATACGCAGTATTTT
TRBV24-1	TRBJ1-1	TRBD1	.	CATSDPPGAGGRTEAFF	TGTGCCACCAGTGATCCACCGGGGGCAGGGGGCAGAACTGAAGCTTTCTTT
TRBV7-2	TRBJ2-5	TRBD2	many	CASSLRGLAGGRGETQYF	TGTGCCAGCAGCCTTAGGGGACTAGCGGGGGGGCGAGGAGAGACCCAGTACTTC
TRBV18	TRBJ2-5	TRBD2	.	CASSPLAGGIQETQYF	TGTGCCAGCTCACCACTAGCGGGGGGAATTCAAGAGACCCAGTACTTC
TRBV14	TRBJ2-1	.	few	CASSQGRRDSSYNEQFF	TGTGCCAGCAGCCAAGGACGTCGGGACTCGTCGTACAATGAGCAGTTCTTC
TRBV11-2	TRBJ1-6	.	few	CASSSRIQGLWSPLHF	TGTGCCAGCAGCTCCCGTATCCAGGGTCTCTGGTCACCCCTCCACTTT
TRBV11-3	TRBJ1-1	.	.	CASSAQANTEAFF	TGTGCCAGCAGCGCCCAGGCCAACACTGAAGCTTTCTTT
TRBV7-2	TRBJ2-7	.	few	CASSLAPGTSYEQYF	TGTGCCAGCAGCTTAGCGCCCGGGACCTCCTACGAGCAGTACTTC
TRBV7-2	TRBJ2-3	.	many	CASSLMGGTDTQYF	TGTGCCAGCAGCTTAATGGGAGGCACAGATACGCAGTATTTT
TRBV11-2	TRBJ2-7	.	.	CASSSVPGHLGDEQYF	TGTGCCAGCAGCTCGGTCCCCGGACACCTTGGGGACGAGCAGTACTTC
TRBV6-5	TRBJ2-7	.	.	CASSPFYSYEQYF	TGTGCCAGCAGTCCCTTCTACTCCTACGAGCAGTACTTC
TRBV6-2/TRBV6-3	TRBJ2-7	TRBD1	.	CASRGQGAPAYEQYF	TGTGCCAGCAGGGGACAGGGGGCACCAGCTTACGAGCAGTACTTC
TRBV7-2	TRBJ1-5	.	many	CASSPRGGRSFSNQPQHF	TGTGCCAGCAGCCCCCGGGGTGGCCGTTCCTTTAGCAATCAGCCCCAGCATTTT
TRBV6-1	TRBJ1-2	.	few	CASLGYNYGYTF	TGTGCCAGCCTCGGGTATAACTATGGCTACACCTTC
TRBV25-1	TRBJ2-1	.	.	CASSGPYNEQFF	TGTGCCAGCAGTGGGCCATACAATGAGCAGTTCTTC
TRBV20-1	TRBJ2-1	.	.	CSSTPLPRGVQFF	TGCAGTAGCACCCCGCTCCCCCGGGGTGTGCAGTTCTTC
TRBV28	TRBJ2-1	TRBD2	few	CASSLAGRNNEQFF	TGTGCCAGCAGTCTAGCGGGTCGGAACAATGAGCAGTTCTTC
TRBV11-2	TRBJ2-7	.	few	CASSSGPSYEQYF	TGTGCCAGCAGCTCCGGGCCCTCCTACGAGCAGTACTTC
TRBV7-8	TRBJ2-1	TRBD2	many	CASSLILAGGPSNEQFF	TGTGCCAGCAGCTTAATACTAGCGGGAGGGCCTTCCAATGAGCAGTTCTTC
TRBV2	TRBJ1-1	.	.	CASSGGFYTEAFF	TGTGCCAGCAGTGGTGGCTTTTACACTGAAGCTTTCTTT